A selection of T cell receptor beta chains follows, all from one sample in a study of immune evolution from preneoplasia to lung adenocarcinoma. Profiled with immunoSEQ multiplex PCR; TCRdb holds only in-frame clones, not every one. The data hold about 6,600 clones, with roughly 79% observed a single time. The sequencing input was FFPE minimally invasive lung adenocarcinoma tissue. These receptors were obtained from a person aged 50 to 70 with lung adenocarcinoma. CDR3s include the opening cysteine and the closing phenylalanine or tryptophan. D genes are given only for firm matches. The size field is filled for only some rows; it gives once, few, many or a size class.

j_gene,abundance,d_gene,v_gene,CDR3aa,CDR3nt
TRBJ2-7,.,.,TRBV29-1,CSVVQHEQYF,TGCAGCGTTGTTCAGCACGAGCAGTACTTC
TRBJ2-6,.,.,TRBV21-1,CASSRKTGGESSGANVLTF,TGTGCCAGCAGCAGAAAGACAGGGGGCGAGAGCTCTGGGGCCAACGTCCTGACTTTC
TRBJ2-3,.,.,TRBV4-1,CASSQDSGLSLSTQYF,TGCGCCAGCAGCCAAGATTCAGGTCTGAGCCTGTCTACGCAGTATTTT
TRBJ2-1,.,.,TRBV12-2,CASRLARTSYNEQFF,TGTGCAAGTCGCTTAGCGAGGACTAGCTACAATGAGCAGTTCTTC
TRBJ2-5,.,.,TRBV19,CASSPQFGQETQYF,TGTGCCAGTAGTCCCCAATTTGGGCAAGAGACCCAGTACTTC
TRBJ1-2,.,.,TRBV29-1,CSVEAGGGYTF,TGCAGCGTTGAGGCGGGAGGGGGCTACACCTTC
TRBJ1-2,.,TRBD1,TRBV7-8,CASSLDPIQGVYNYGYTF,TGTGCCAGCAGCTTAGACCCTATCCAGGGGGTGTATAACTATGGCTACACCTTC
TRBJ2-1,.,.,TRBV9,CASSRLDNNEQFF,TGTGCCAGCAGCAGGCTAGACAACAATGAGCAGTTCTTC
TRBJ2-7,.,TRBD2,TRBV6-6,CASSYKTSGIYEQYF,TGTGCCAGCAGTTACAAGACTAGCGGAATCTACGAGCAGTACTTC
TRBJ1-1,.,TRBD1,TRBV6-5,CASNRGANTEAFF,TGTGCCAGCAACAGGGGCGCGAACACTGAAGCTTTCTTT
TRBJ2-7,few,TRBD2,TRBV7-2,CASSPMGLAYEQYF,TGTGCCAGCAGCCCAATGGGACTAGCCTACGAGCAGTACTTC
TRBJ2-7,few,TRBD1,TRBV5-1,CASSLDGQGYYEQYF,TGCGCCAGCAGCTTGGACGGACAGGGTTACTACGAGCAGTACTTC
TRBJ2-2,few,.,TRBV7-9,CASIPKAPAGTGELFF,TGTGCCAGCATCCCCAAGGCTCCAGCGGGCACCGGGGAGCTGTTTTTT
TRBJ1-4,.,TRBD1,TRBV7-9,CASSPLPGQGSEKLFF,TGTGCCAGCAGCCCTCTACCGGGACAGGGGTCTGAAAAACTGTTTTTT
TRBJ2-7,.,TRBD1,TRBV11-2,CASSLVIGGWDRASHEQYF,TGTGCCAGCAGCTTAGTCATAGGAGGGTGGGACAGGGCGTCCCACGAGCAGTACTTC
TRBJ2-7,.,TRBD2,TRBV28,CASSPSGSGGYEQYF,TGTGCCAGCAGTCCCTCAGGCAGCGGGGGTTACGAGCAGTACTTC
TRBJ1-4,.,.,TRBV5-8,CASSLGSRTNEKLFF,TGTGCCAGCAGCTTGGGGAGCCGAACTAATGAAAAACTGTTTTTT
TRBJ2-7,large,.,TRBV6-1,CASSESYEQYF,TGTGCCAGCAGTGAGTCCTACGAGCAGTACTTC
TRBJ2-1,large,.,TRBV13,CASSFPGFDEQFF,TGTGCCAGCAGCTTCCCTGGGTTCGATGAGCAGTTCTTC
TRBJ2-2,.,TRBD2,TRBV28,CASSTRLAGGRNTGELFF,TGTGCCAGCAGTACCCGACTAGCGGGGGGAAGGAACACCGGGGAGCTGTTTTTT
TRBJ2-1,.,TRBD2,TRBV9,CASSPRVSGSWYEQFF,TGTGCCAGCAGCCCCCGAGTTAGCGGGAGCTGGTATGAGCAGTTCTTC
TRBJ1-1,few,.,TRBV27,CASSPNRNTEAFF,TGTGCCAGCAGTCCTAACAGGAACACTGAAGCTTTCTTT
TRBJ1-3,.,.,TRBV18,CASSPEPGNTIYF,TGTGCCAGCTCACCAGAGCCGGGAAACACCATATATTTT
TRBJ2-2,.,TRBD1,TRBV15,CATSRGKGAKVQAGELFF,TGTGCCACCAGCAGAGGGAAGGGGGCGAAAGTACAAGCCGGGGAGCTGTTTTTT
TRBJ1-4,.,.,TRBV2,CASSSRPNEKLFF,TGTGCCAGCAGCTCTCGCCCAAATGAAAAACTGTTTTTT
TRBJ1-1,few,.,TRBV23-1,CASIHTGPEAFF,TGCGCCAGCATCCATACGGGTCCTGAAGCTTTCTTT
TRBJ2-1,.,.,TRBV18,CASSPPAGGIYNEQFF,TGTGCCAGCTCACCCCCTGCGGGCGGCATCTACAATGAGCAGTTCTTC
TRBJ1-5,.,TRBD1,TRBV25-1,CASSDPQGRNQPQHF,TGTGCCAGCAGTGATCCACAGGGGCGGAATCAGCCCCAGCATTTT
TRBJ2-7,few,.,TRBV4-1,CASSQALRREQYF,TGCGCCAGCAGCCAAGCTCTTCGCCGGGAGCAGTACTTC
TRBJ1-3,.,TRBD1,TRBV30,CAWRATGGPSYF,TGTGCCTGGAGGGCAACAGGGGGCCCTTCGTATTTT
TRBJ2-7,.,TRBD2,TRBV7-8,CASSAYVLAGVSSYEQYF,TGTGCCAGCAGCGCTTACGTTCTAGCGGGGGTGAGCTCCTACGAGCAGTACTTC
TRBJ1-1,.,.,TRBV6-5,CASRRGVNTEAFF,TGTGCCAGCAGAAGGGGCGTGAACACTGAAGCTTTCTTT
TRBJ1-4,.,.,TRBV28,CASSFGLARGDEKLFF,TGTGCCAGCAGTTTCGGGTTGGCTCGAGGTGATGAAAAACTGTTTTTT
TRBJ1-4,.,.,TRBV28,CASSGIGSTNEKLFF,TGTGCCAGCAGTGGGATCGGATCAACTAATGAAAAACTGTTTTTT
TRBJ2-7,.,TRBD2,TRBV19,CASRQTSGDSYEQYF,TGTGCCAGTAGACAAACTAGCGGGGACTCCTACGAGCAGTACTTC
TRBJ2-2,.,TRBD1,TRBV4-1,CASSQTRTGVGGELFF,TGCGCCAGCAGCCAAACCCGGACAGGGGTGGGCGGGGAGCTGTTTTTT
TRBJ2-3,.,TRBD2,TRBV6-1,CACNSGGSTDTQYF,TGTGCCTGCAATAGCGGGGGGAGCACAGATACGCAGTATTTT